A single sample gave rise to the 5 T cell receptor beta chains below, sequenced in a study of blood T cells in healthy people across ages. Then a second PCR, running roughly 7 to 11 cycles, was carried out with a sample-barcoded 5' primer and a J-beta primer mix. MiXCR, run by TCRdb on the 5' RACE reads, gives a single entry per CDR3 protein. Of under 2,000,000 distinct CDR3 sequences listed, about 50% are singletons. The sequenced sample was blood. The origin of the receptors is a woman aged 40 to 50 in good health.

The chain couples TRBV27 to TRBJ1-5; TRBD1 aligns across 7 bases. The trim removed 10 bases at V and 4 bases at J, leaving 7 bases unmatched. The germline CDR1 and CDR2 sequences are MNHEY and SMNVEV (reference sequence). The CDR3 sequence is 13 residues long. The CDR3 sequence is CATRTGDNQPQHF. CDR3 nucleotide sequence: TGTGCCACCCGGACAGGAGATAATCAGCCCCAGCATTTT.

The rearrangement joins TRBV7-9 to TRBJ2-5, with TRBD2 matching over 10 bases. This CDR3 comprises 17 residues. V trimming: 0 bases; J trimming: 4 bases; junction bases outside the gene matches: 8. Germline V gene data show CDR1 as SEHNR and CDR2 as FQNEAQ (reference sequence). The CDR3 DNA reads TGTGCCAGCAGCTTAGCGTTTCTTATAGCGGGGGGAGAGACCCAGTACTTC. Amino acid sequence: CASSLAFLIAGGETQYF. Looking up the rest from reference TRBV7-9 and TRBJ2-5 gives the full variable domain: DTGVSQNPRHKITKRGQNVTFRCDPISEHNRLYWYRQTLGQGPEFLTYFQNEAQLEKSRLLSDRFSAERPKGSFSTLEIQRTEQGDSAMYLCASSLAFLIAGGETQYFGPGTRLLVL.

The chain combines TRBV6-1 with TRBJ1-5; no clear D gene. Trimming cost V 2 bases and J 3 bases, with 11 bases left between them. Germline CDR1 reads MNHNS; CDR2 reads SASEGT. This CDR3 spans 15 amino acids. The CDR3 DNA is TGTGCCAGCAGTGAATGGGTCCGCAACAATCAGCCCCAGCATTTT. Translating gives CASSEWVRNNQPQHF.

This clonotype was seen a single time. This chain joins TRBV25-1 and TRBJ2-1; D is unclear. Germline V gene lookup returns CDR1 MGHDK and CDR2 SYGVNS. Trimming took 3 bases from V and 9 from J, leaving 9 bases between them. The CDR3 totals 12 residues. This CDR3 is CASSDRSPEQFF. The CDR3 region has the DNA TGTGCCAGCAGTGACAGATCTCCTGAGCAGTTCTTC.

The rearrangement joins TRBV7-2 to TRBJ2-5; D may be TRBD1 (5 bases). The DNA matches TRBJ2-1 better at its end, which makes the J call doubtful. The germline CDR1 and CDR2 sequences are SGHTA and FQGNSA. This CDR3 contains 16 residues. CDR3 in DNA: TGTGCCAGCAGCCCAAACTTCCCAGGGTCTGGCGATGAGCAGTTCTTC. It encodes CASSPNFPGSGDEQFF.